The TCR beta chain described here comes from a study of CD8+CD57+ T cells in acquired aplastic anemia (dated by TCRdb to 2016 to 2019). General notes on the study: On average, sorted CD4+ and CD8+ cells yielded roughly 3.4 ug of extracted DNA, with a range of 0.2 to 27.4 ug.

Concerning this clonotype itself: What this receptor recognizes is not known. No base quality values were provided; no much bigger clone lies one nucleotide off.

Reading from cysteine to phenylalanine, the CDR3 counts 10 amino acids. Only the CDR3 DNA is retained, 30 bases long and in frame from the first base. For CDR1 and CDR2, the germline V gene (reference sequence) lists SEHNR and FQNEAQ. V was cut back by 2 bases and J by 9 bases, leaving a gap of 5 bases between them. In this study, sorted CD4+ and CD8+ T cells from the blood of healthy subjects and of severe aplastic anemia patients had their TCR repertoires deep-sequenced. Ficoll-Paque density gradient centrifugation was used to isolate peripheral blood mononuclear cells. Before DNA extraction, CD4+ and CD8+ T cells were sorted with FACS or magnetic beads. Genomic DNA served as template for TCR beta VDJ combination and CDR3 sequence profiling. An Illumina HiSeq 2000 was the platform used for TCR repertoire sequencing. In the authors' own workflow: TRBV/TRBJ rearrangement plots, CDR3 size and DJ length profiles, and Simpson's diversity index were used to evaluate the repertoires. The immunodominant clone was defined as the most abundant DNA sequence in deep sequencing data. CDR3 amino acid sequences were checked for sharing between subjects and were compared against published repertoires and the VDJdb database. TCRdb itself trimmed the public reads at Q25 with fastp, ran MiXCR and retained productive beta chains. All rows with the same CDR3 protein become a single entry with the most common DNA and genes. TCRdb assigned the V and J calls; the authors' analysis was not used. For this sample there are some 280,000 distinct CDR3 sequences; roughly three fifths appear just once. The ten largest clones capture 8% of the sample.

Study-wide findings and limitations: Patients and healthy controls showed no significant difference in CD8+ Simpson's diversity (P=0.060). Although roughly 29 CD8+ CDR3 sequences were shared by patients and controls, these sequences appeared highly expressed in patients and within the immunodominant clones of patients.

The TCR originated in a human donor with severe aplastic anemia or a healthy control (not recorded which). The chain links TRBV7-9 with TRBJ2-7; too little of a D gene remains to name it. The sequenced sample was sorted CD4+, CD8+, or CD8+CD57+ T cells (not recorded which) from PBMCs. The DNA sequence is given as TGTGCCAGCAGCTTACCCGGGCAGTACTTC. It is translated as CASSLPGQYF.